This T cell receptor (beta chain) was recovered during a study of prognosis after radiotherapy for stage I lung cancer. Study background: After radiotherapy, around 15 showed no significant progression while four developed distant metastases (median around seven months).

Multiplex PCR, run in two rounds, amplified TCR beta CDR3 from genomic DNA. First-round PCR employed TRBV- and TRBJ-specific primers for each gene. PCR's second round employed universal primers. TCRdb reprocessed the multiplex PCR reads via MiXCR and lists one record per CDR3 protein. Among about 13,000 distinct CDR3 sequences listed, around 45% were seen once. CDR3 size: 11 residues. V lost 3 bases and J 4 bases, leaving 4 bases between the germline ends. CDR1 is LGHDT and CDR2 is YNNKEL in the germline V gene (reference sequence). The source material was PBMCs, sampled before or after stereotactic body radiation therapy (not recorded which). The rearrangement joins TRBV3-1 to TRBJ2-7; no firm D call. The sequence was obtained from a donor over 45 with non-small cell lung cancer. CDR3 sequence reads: CASSQHYEQYF. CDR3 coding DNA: TGTGCCAGCAGCCAGCATTACGAGCAGTACTTC.